The 32 T cell receptor beta chains below were found in one sample sequenced in a study of a mutant IDH1 vaccine in newly diagnosed glioma. Antigen specificity for these receptors is unknown. As for time point: week 23, last vaccination. A single vaccine dose contained 300 ug of mutant IDH1 20-mer peptide, and topical imiquimod was used with it. TCRdb's copy holds only in-frame clones and misses some; the assay was immunoSEQ multiplex PCR. The sample lists tens of thousands of clones, 80% seen once, with 5% to 8% in the top ten. Sequences were derived from PBMCs, sampled from a glioma patient whose treatment included an IDH1 peptide vaccine. Receptor source: a man in his forties or fifties with glioma.

CDR3 nucleotides: TGCGCCAGCAGCCAAGGGTTGGGGGGGACTTTCTACGAGCAGTACTTC. Translated: CASSQGLGGTFYEQYF. The chain joins TRBV4-1 to TRBJ2-7; the match to TRBD2 covers 7 bases. The ends lost 1 base at V and 3 bases at J; junction bases unmatched: 9. Germline V gives CDR1 MGHRA, CDR2 YSYEKL. The CDR3 covers 16 residues.

The chain has TRBV9 and TRBJ2-3; TRBD2 is a possible D gene (6 bases). Germline CDR1 reads SGDLS; CDR2 reads YYNGEE. The V end was cut by 6 bases, the J end by 2 bases, with 16 bases between. The CDR3 sequence is 15 residues long. CDR3 bases: TGTGCCAGCACACCGTTGGGGGGACCCACAGATACGCAGTATTTT. This sequence encodes CASTPLGGPTDTQYF.

This clone was counted only a few times. The chain is built from TRBV7-3 and TRBJ2-1; D possibly matches TRBD1 or TRBD2 (6 bases each). Germline V gives CDR1 SGHTA, CDR2 FQGTGA. This CDR3 contains 13 residues. V was trimmed by 2 bases and J by 8 bases, leaving 10 bases between them. The DNA of the CDR3 is TGTGCCAGCAGCTTAGGAGGGGGTGATGAGCAGTTCTTC. This sequence encodes CASSLGGGDEQFF. Together with reference TRBV7-3 and TRBJ2-1, the CDR3 gives the full variable domain: GAGVSQTPSNKVTEKGKYVELRCDPISGHTALYWYRQSLGQGPEFLIYFQGTGAADDSGLPNDRFFAVRPEGSVSTLKIQRTERGDSAVYLCASSLGGGDEQFFGPGTRLTVL.

This clone was recorded only once. CDR3 nucleotide sequence: TGTGCCTGGCTACGGGGGGGAAAGACCCAGTACTTC. The encoded protein is CAWLRGGKTQYF. The chain has TRBV30 and TRBJ2-5; TRBD2 agrees at 8 bases. The CDR3 consists of 12 residues. The ends lost 5 bases at V and 6 bases at J; junction bases unmatched: 5. From germline, CDR1 is GTSNPN and CDR2 SVGIG (reference sequence).

This clone is a singleton in its sample. V usage is TRBV2 and J usage is TRBJ2-3, with 9 bases identical to TRBD2. CDR1 is SNHLY and CDR2 is FYNNEI in the germline V gene. V trimming: 6 bases; J trimming: 2 bases; junction bases outside the gene matches: 6. The CDR3 runs to 15 residues. CDR3 sequence reads: CASRRAGGNTDTQYF. The CDR3 coding sequence is TGTGCCAGCAGGCGAGCGGGGGGAAACACAGATACGCAGTATTTT. The full variable domain, its missing parts supplied by reference TRBV2 and TRBJ2-3, is EPEVTQTPSHQVTQMGQEVILRCVPISNHLYFYWYRQILGQKVEFLVSFYNNEISEKSEIFDDQFSVERPDGSNFTLKIRSTKLEDSAMYFCASRRAGGNTDTQYFGPGTRLTVL.

This clone was recorded a few times. This chain joins TRBV5-8 and TRBJ1-2, with TRBD1 matching over 8 bases. Germline-derived CDR1 and CDR2 are SGHTS and YDEGEE. J gave up 2 bases and V 4 bases, and 1 base lay outside the gene matches. The length of the CDR3 is 13 residues. The DNA for the CDR3 is TGTGCCAGCAGCCGGACAGGGAACTATGGCTACACCTTC. Its protein is CASSRTGNYGYTF.

The rearrangement uses TRBV4-2 and TRBJ1-5, with 9 bases matching TRBD1. The J segment lost 3 bases and the V segment lost 3 bases, leaving 3 bases of the junction unmatched. The CDR3 sequence is 15 residues long. CDR1 LGHNA and CDR2 YNFKEQ come from the germline V gene. The CDR3 DNA is TGTGCCAGCAGCCAGGGACAGGGCCTCAATCAGCCCCAGCATTTT. Translated, it gives CASSQGQGLNQPQHF.

The genes are TRBV5-6 and TRBJ2-7; D may correspond to TRBD1 or TRBD2 (6 bases each). The V and J ends lost 0 bases and 0 bases respectively, with 13 bases between them. This CDR3 region has 16 residues. Germline values: CDR1 SGHDT, CDR2 YYEEEE. The CDR3 region is CASSLAGALPSYEQYF. DNA of the CDR3: TGTGCCAGCAGCTTGGCGGGGGCCCTACCCTCCTACGAGCAGTACTTC.

J is TRBJ1-2 and V is TRBV7-2, with a tentative D call TRBD1 (5 bases). CDR1 and CDR2 (germline): SGHTA, FQGNSA. V lost 4 bases to trimming and J lost 4 bases, with 10 bases between them. The CDR3 loop spans 13 amino acids. CDR3 protein: CASSSTGVYGYTF. DNA for the CDR3: TGTGCCAGCAGCTCAACAGGTGTCTATGGCTACACCTTC.

The CDR3 DNA follows: TGTGCCAGCAGTGGACCGACAGGGGAGCCCTACGAGCAGTACTTC. Translated, it gives CASSGPTGEPYEQYF. V is TRBV6-1 and J is TRBJ2-7; 8 nucleotides line up with TRBD1. Germline assignment: CDR1 MNHNS and CDR2 SASEGT. The CDR3 is 15 amino acids. Trimming took 4 bases from V and 2 from J; bases not matched to a gene: 7.

CDR3 nucleotide sequence: TGTGCCAGCAGTGTAGGACTGTGGTTCGCGGGCGAGCAGTACTTC. Protein: CASSVGLWFAGEQYF. This sequence joins TRBV6-1 and TRBJ2-7, with D possibly matching TRBD2 (5 bases). Trimming removed 4 bases from V and 6 bases from J, with 19 bases in between. CDR3 size: 15 residues. The germline V gene encodes CDR1 MNHNS and CDR2 SASEGT.

This clone came up a few times. The genes are TRBV5-1 and TRBJ1-2; D is possibly TRBD1 (5 bases). Germline V CDR1 and CDR2: SGHRS, YFSETQ. The CDR3 loop spans 12 amino acids. The V and J ends lost 3 bases and 4 bases respectively, with 7 bases between them. The chain's CDR3 is CASSSDSYGYTF. The CDR3 DNA is TGCGCCAGCAGCTCCGACAGCTATGGCTACACCTTC.

This clone occurred once. This rearrangement joins TRBV4-2 to TRBJ1-5, with D uncertain. CDR3 length equals 15 residues. Germline V gene lookup returns CDR1 LGHNA and CDR2 YNFKEQ. The ends were cut back, 0 bases at V and 0 bases at J, with 6 bases in the middle. CDR3 in DNA: TGTGCCAGCAGCCAAGAGGGGTATAGCAATCAGCCCCAGCATTTT. It specifies CASSQEGYSNQPQHF.

The V and J genes are TRBV10-1 and TRBJ2-3; TRBD1 agrees at 7 bases. Germline-derived CDR1 and CDR2 are WNHNN and SYGVQD (reference sequence). The J segment lost 3 bases and the V segment lost 2 bases, leaving 8 bases of the junction unmatched. This CDR3 has 16 amino acids. Written as DNA, the CDR3 is TGCGCCAGCAGTGAGACCCTCTCCAGGGGGACAGATACGCAGTATTTT. This gives the protein CASSETLSRGTDTQYF.

The V gene is TRBV4-1, the J gene TRBJ1-6; TRBD1 aligns across 9 bases. After removal of 4 bases from V and 8 bases from J, the junction contained 6 bases not matched to a gene. CDR3 length: 15 amino acids. Germline V lookup: CDR1 MGHRA, CDR2 YSYEKL. This CDR3 is CASSRNRGLDSPLHF. DNA of the CDR3: TGCGCCAGCAGCCGGAACAGGGGGCTTGATTCACCCCTCCACTTT.

This chain uses TRBV18 with TRBJ1-4; D is unresolved. This CDR3 region has 17 residues. From germline, CDR1 is KGHSH and CDR2 LQKENI. V shed 0 bases and J shed 0 bases, with 11 bases lying between them. This chain's CDR3 is CASSPPLGPTTNEKLFF. The DNA of the CDR3 is TGTGCCAGCTCACCACCGTTAGGGCCGACAACTAATGAAAAACTGTTTTTT. Full variable domain (remainder filled in from reference TRBV18 and TRBJ1-4): NAGVMQNPRHLVRRRGQEARLRCSPMKGHSHVYWYRQLPEEGLKFMVYLQKENIIDESGMPKERFSAEFPKEGPSILRIQQVVRGDSAAYFCASSPPLGPTTNEKLFFGSGTQLSVL.

The chain is built from TRBV7-2 and TRBJ2-7, with D uncertain. CDR1 is SGHTA, CDR2 FQGNSA, per germline. V was cut by 1 base and J by 1 base, with 11 bases left in between. The CDR3 runs 15 residues. CDR3 amino acids: CASSLGHSRSYEQYF. The CDR3 bases are TGTGCCAGCAGCTTAGGACATAGCCGATCCTACGAGCAGTACTTC.

By its share, this clone is medium-sized. The chain combines TRBV5-6 with TRBJ1-6; 7 bases line up with TRBD1. Germline V CDR1 and CDR2: SGHDT, YYEEEE. The CDR3 contains 14 residues. The J segment lost 7 bases and the V segment lost 4 bases, leaving 5 bases of the junction unmatched. DNA of the CDR3: TGTGCCAGCAGCGACAGGGAAGAGAATTCACCCCTCCACTTT. Amino acids: CASSDREENSPLHF.

This clone showed up just a few times. The chain has TRBV2 and TRBJ1-5; no reliable D call. Per germline, CDR1 SNHLY and CDR2 FYNNEI. V lost 4 bases, J lost 3 bases, and 10 bases lay in between. The CDR3 sequence is 14 residues long. The CDR3 spells CASSGRRINQPQHF. DNA for the CDR3: TGTGCCAGCAGTGGAAGGCGTATCAATCAGCCCCAGCATTTT.

Comment on this clone: Other DNA sequences in this specimen translate into the identical CDR3. The chain combines TRBV30 with TRBJ1-2, with D unclear. V was clipped by 0 bases and J by 5 bases, with 10 bases between them. Germline V gene data show CDR1 as GTSNPN and CDR2 as SVGIG (reference sequence). This CDR3 spans 13 amino acids. The CDR3 DNA reads TGTGCCTGGAGTGTATCCGGCAGTTATGGCTACACCTTC. It translates to CAWSVSGSYGYTF. Filled out from reference TRBV30 and TRBJ1-2, the complete variable domain reads SQTIHQWPATLVQPVGSPLSLECTVEGTSNPNLYWYRQAAGRGLQLLFYSVGIGQISSEVPQNLSASRPQDRQFILSSKKLLLSDSGFYLCAWSVSGSYGYTFGSGTRLTVV.

The rearrangement links TRBV6-1 to TRBJ2-7; D may be TRBD2 (5 bases). Trimming pared 1 base from V and 7 bases from J, leaving 11 bases between. CDR3 length: 13 amino acids. Germline V lookup: CDR1 MNHNS, CDR2 SASEGT. CDR3 sequence (DNA): TGTGCCAGCAGTGAAGTCCCGAGGGAGGAGCAGTACTTC. This gives the protein CASSEVPREEQYF.

This chain joins TRBV19 and TRBJ1-1; a weak D match, TRBD1 (6 bases). This CDR3 region has 16 residues. CDR1 and CDR2 (germline): LNHDA, SQIVND (reference sequence). V shed 5 bases and J shed 3 bases, with 19 bases lying between them. The DNA of the CDR3 is TGTGCCAGTAGTCTCTTTGGAGGACAGACAGACACTGAAGCTTTCTTT. It translates to CASSLFGGQTDTEAFF. Full variable domain (rest looked up from reference TRBV19 and TRBJ1-1): DGGITQSPKYLFRKEGQNVTLSCEQNLNHDAMYWYRQDPGQGLRLIYYSQIVNDFQKGDIAEGYSVSREKKESFPLTVTSAQKNPTAFYLCASSLFGGQTDTEAFFGQGTRLTVV.

The gene calls are TRBV10-3 and TRBJ1-1; D is ambiguous. Germline CDR1 ENHRY, CDR2 SYGVKD. With 0 bases removed from V and 0 bases from J, the gap between germline ends came to 5 bases. CDR3 length: 14 amino acids. The CDR3 sequence: CAISESALNTEAFF. The CDR3 region has the DNA TGTGCCATCAGTGAGTCGGCGCTGAACACTGAAGCTTTCTTT.

Here the CDR3 reads CASSQDPVNPYEQYF. The CDR3 DNA sequence: TGCGCCAGCAGCCAAGATCCTGTAAACCCCTACGAGCAGTACTTC. The chain uses TRBV4-1 and TRBJ2-7; D remains unclear. In germline, CDR1 is MGHRA, CDR2 YSYEKL. The CDR3 is 15 amino acids. Between the trimmed V and J ends, which lost 0 bases and 2 bases, there was a span of 11 bases.

In its sample, this clone was seen a few times. The chain recombines TRBV10-3 with TRBJ2-3, with D possibly being TRBD1 (5 bases). V lost 0 bases, J lost 5 bases, and 9 bases lay in between. This CDR3 spans 14 amino acids. Germline lookup yields CDR1 ENHRY and CDR2 SYGVKD. The CDR3 region is CAISESRRGDTQYF. The CDR3 nucleotides read TGTGCCATCAGTGAGTCTAGAAGGGGAGATACGCAGTATTTT.

This clone was found once. The rearrangement links TRBV7-8 to TRBJ2-7; D gene unclear. Looked up from germline, CDR1 is SGHVS and CDR2 is FQNEAQ. This CDR3 has 14 amino acids. V was clipped by 5 bases and J by 4 bases, with 15 bases between them. Here the CDR3 reads CASSPLSGFYEQYF. In nucleotides, the CDR3 is TGTGCCAGCAGCCCCCTTAGTGGCTTTTACGAGCAGTACTTC.

V and J are TRBV19 and TRBJ2-2; TRBD2 matches at 7 bases. CDR1 and CDR2 (germline): LNHDA, SQIVND (reference sequence). The CDR3 loop spans 15 amino acids. The V gene end was trimmed by 5 bases and the J gene end by 6 bases; junction bases not matched to a gene: 9. This CDR3 is CASSAQLASPGELFF. The DNA for the CDR3 is TGTGCCAGTAGTGCCCAACTAGCGAGCCCCGGGGAGCTGTTTTTT.

This rearrangement joins TRBV14 to TRBJ2-1; 11 positions match TRBD2. Germline CDR1 and CDR2: SGHDN and FVKESK. V trimming: 4 bases; J trimming: 6 bases; junction bases outside the gene matches: 8. CDR3 size: 16 residues. This chain's CDR3 is CASSPTRLAGLNEQFF. The CDR3 nucleotides are TGTGCCAGCAGCCCGACCCGACTAGCGGGGCTCAATGAGCAGTTCTTC.

The genes are TRBV19 and TRBJ1-2, with D hard to call. Germline CDR1 is LNHDA and CDR2 is SQIVND (reference sequence). The CDR3 is made up of 15 amino acids. Trimming took 3 bases from V and 2 from J, leaving 13 bases between them. In DNA, the CDR3 is TGTGCCAGTAGTATGGATCTGGAAACGAACTATGGCTACACCTTC. Translating gives CASSMDLETNYGYTF.

This clone was found a few times. The chain links TRBV7-9 to TRBJ2-3; D not resolved. The ends were cut back, 5 bases at V and 2 bases at J, with 11 bases in the middle. CDR1 and CDR2 (germline): SEHNR, FQNEAQ (reference sequence). The length of the CDR3 is 14 residues. The chain's CDR3 is CASSPEQYTDTQYF. In DNA, the CDR3 is TGTGCCAGCAGCCCAGAACAGTACACAGATACGCAGTATTTT.

This sequence joins TRBV27 and TRBJ2-3; 8 bases match TRBD1. This CDR3 comprises 16 residues. Germline V gives CDR1 MNHEY, CDR2 SMNVEV (reference sequence). After removal of 6 bases from V and 1 base from J, the junction contained 9 bases not matched to a gene. The CDR3, as DNA: TGTGCCAGCAGATCGGGACAGGCGTCGGGCACAGATACGCAGTATTTT. As protein: CASRSGQASGTDTQYF.

J is TRBJ2-1 and V is TRBV25-1; maybe TRBD1 (6 bases). This CDR3 is 13 amino acids long. Trimming shortened V by 0 bases and J by 15 bases, and 15 bases separated the two germline ends. CDR1 and CDR2 (germline): MGHDK, SYGVNS. CDR3 residues: CASSEYLQGRLFF. The CDR3 region has the DNA TGTGCCAGCAGTGAATATCTCCAGGGGCGACTGTTCTTC. The entire variable domain, with the rest obtained from reference TRBV25-1 and TRBJ2-1, is as follows: EADIYQTPRYLVIGTGKKITLECSQTMGHDKMYWYQQDPGMELHLIHYSYGVNSTEKGDLSSESTVSRIRTEHFPLTLESARPSHTSQYLCASSEYLQGRLFFGPGTRLTVL.